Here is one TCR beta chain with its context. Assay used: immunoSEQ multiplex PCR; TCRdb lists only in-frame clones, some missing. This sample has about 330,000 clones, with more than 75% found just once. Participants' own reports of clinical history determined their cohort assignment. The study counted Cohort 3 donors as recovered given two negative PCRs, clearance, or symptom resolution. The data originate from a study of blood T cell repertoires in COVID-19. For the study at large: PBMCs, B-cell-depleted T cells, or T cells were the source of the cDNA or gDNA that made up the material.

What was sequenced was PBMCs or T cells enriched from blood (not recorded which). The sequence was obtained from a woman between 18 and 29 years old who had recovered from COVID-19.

The CDR3 sequence: CASSLSLNTEAFF. The CDR3 DNA follows: TGTGCCAGCAGTTTGAGCCTGAACACTGAAGCTTTCTTT. This rearrangement joins TRBV12-3 or TRBV12-4 to TRBJ1-1; D ambiguous. V was clipped by 3 bases and J by 0 bases, with 5 bases between them. This CDR3 is built from 13 residues.